The present entry profiles one T cell receptor beta chain with its context. Its specificity is unknown. In germline, CDR1 is MDHEN, CDR2 SYDVKM. The length of the CDR3 is 16 residues. J lost 3 bases, V lost 4 bases, and 6 bases had no gene match. This entry is derived from a study of read filtering for tumor transcriptome and immune sequencing. Study-wide context: Whole-transcriptome libraries were prepared after DNase treatment.

This library used approximately 0.4 ug RNA and molecular barcoded adaptors spanning alpha/delta and beta/gamma chains. TCRdb fed the reads into MiXCR, producing one record per CDR3 protein. The sample records 35,000 to 50,000 distinct CDR3 sequences, roughly a fifth being singletons. Every patient had bone marrow sampled while the disease was active. Findings and caveats of the study: Compared with RNA-seq, IR-seq gave much higher clonotype depth and reliability. The CD138-negative fraction was mixed bone marrow immune cells, not pure T cells.

The chain has TRBV28 and TRBJ2-1, with 10 nucleotides matching TRBD2. Sequencing was performed on a population of CD138-negative cells sorted from bone marrow. This receptor was taken from a donor aged 40 or older with multiple myeloma. CDR3 loop: CASSSLAGGHYNEQFF. The CDR3, as DNA: TGTGCCAGCAGTTCCTTAGCGGGAGGTCACTACAATGAGCAGTTCTTC.